The 19 T cell receptor beta chains presented below share a single source sample, sequenced in a study of T cells after yellow fever vaccination. TCRdb fed the 5' RACE reads into MiXCR, producing one record per CDR3 protein. The sample has under 150,000 distinct CDR3 sequences, about 8% seen once. The starting material was CD4+ T cells sorted from PBMCs, obtained 5 days after the yellow fever booster vaccination. The receptor set was obtained from a man younger than 45 who received the YFV17D yellow fever vaccine.

The chain employs TRBV6-2 or TRBV6-3 and TRBJ1-2, with D possibly being TRBD1 (5 bases). Trimming stripped 7 bases from V and 0 bases from J, with 21 bases between. The germline V gene encodes CDR1 MNHEY and CDR2 SVGEGT. There are 17 residues in the CDR3. CDR3 nucleotides: TGTGCCAGCAACCGGGACGTCGCGTCGCCGACTAACTATGGCTACACCTTC. Amino acids: CASNRDVASPTNYGYTF.

This clonotype was seen repeatedly, ten times or more. The chain recombines TRBV20-1 with TRBJ2-3; possibly TRBD2 for D (5 bases). Germline loops: CDR1 DFQATT, CDR2 SNEGSKA (reference sequence). The V gene lost 0 bases and the J gene lost 3 bases, with 10 bases spanning the gap. The CDR3 contains 14 residues. CDR3 loop: CSARDRRRTDTQYF. The CDR3 DNA reads TGCAGTGCTAGAGATCGTCGGAGGACAGATACGCAGTATTTT.

The V gene is TRBV7-8, the J gene TRBJ1-5, with 9 nucleotides matching TRBD1. The CDR3 consists of 18 residues. From germline, CDR1 is SGHVS and CDR2 FQNEAQ. With 4 bases clipped from V and 1 base from J, the junction kept 11 bases outside the gene matches. The CDR3 nucleotides read TGTGCCAGCAGCTCCCGGGGACAGGGAGTGCTCAGCAATCAGCCCCAGCATTTT. It encodes CASSSRGQGVLSNQPQHF.

There are many counts of this clonotype. The genes are TRBV7-2 and TRBJ2-3; TRBD2 matches 7 bases. This CDR3 is 16 amino acids long. V was pared by 5 bases and J by 1 base, with 9 bases of the junction left unmatched. Germline V CDR1 and CDR2: SGHTA, FQGNSA. The CDR3 loop reads CASSPWAGVGTDTQYF. Here the CDR3 DNA reads TGTGCCAGCAGCCCCTGGGCGGGAGTGGGCACAGATACGCAGTATTTT.

This clonotype was observed at least ten times. The V gene is TRBV15, the J gene TRBJ1-2; D gene ambiguous. V was trimmed by 0 bases and J by 3 bases, leaving 5 bases between them. The CDR3 extends over 13 amino acids. Germline-derived CDR1 and CDR2 are LNHNV and YYDKDF (reference sequence). The CDR3 DNA sequence: TGTGCCACCAGCAGAGACGGGGACTATGGCTACACCTTC. Protein sequence: CATSRDGDYGYTF.

This clonotype was picked up many times. The chain employs TRBV7-6 and TRBJ2-1; the D gene is possibly TRBD1 (6 bases). V was cut by 3 bases and J by 0 bases, with 9 bases left in between. Germline values: CDR1 SGHVS, CDR2 FNYEAQ. The CDR3 loop spans 15 amino acids. CDR3 in amino acids: CASSLGASSYNEQFF. As DNA, the CDR3 is TGTGCCAGCAGCTTGGGGGCGAGCTCCTACAATGAGCAGTTCTTC. Full variable domain (missing parts from reference TRBV7-6 and TRBJ2-1): GAGVSQSPRYKVTKRGQDVALRCDPISGHVSLYWYRQALGQGPEFLTYFNYEAQQDKSGLPNDRFSAERPEGSISTLTIQRTEQRDSAMYRCASSLGASSYNEQFFGPGTRLTVL.

There are many counts of this clonotype. The rearrangement links TRBV11-2 to TRBJ2-2; TRBD1 matches at 8 bases. CDR1 is SGHAT and CDR2 is FQNNGV in the germline V gene. The CDR3 sequence is 15 residues long. J lost 0 bases, V lost 6 bases, and 3 bases had no gene match. The CDR3 loop reads CASRVGQANTGELFF. The DNA of the CDR3 is TGTGCCAGCAGGGTGGGACAGGCGAACACCGGGGAGCTGTTTTTT.

The sample holds many counts of this clonotype. The chain joins TRBV11-2 to TRBJ2-2; the D gene is possibly TRBD2 (6 bases). Germline CDR1 SGHAT, CDR2 FQNNGV. Trimming took 2 bases from V and 0 from J, leaving 10 bases between them. This CDR3 contains 16 residues. CDR3 loop: CASSLRRDPNTGELFF. CDR3 DNA: TGTGCCAGCAGCTTAAGGCGGGACCCGAACACCGGGGAGCTGTTTTTT.

This clonotype was seen repeatedly, ten times or more. This chain links TRBV11-2 with TRBJ2-3; D is uncertain. V dropped 10 bases and J dropped 1 base, with 12 bases sitting between them. Germline-derived CDR1 and CDR2 are SGHAT and FQNNGV. This CDR3 contains 13 residues. The CDR3 DNA reads TGTGCCACTGTTGCGGCGGGCACAGATACGCAGTATTTT. Its translation: CATVAAGTDTQYF.

At least ten counts were recorded for this clonotype. The chain is built from TRBV5-1 and TRBJ1-2; D perhaps matches TRBD1 (5 bases). CDR3 length equals 14 residues. V was cut by 4 bases and J by 3 bases, with 13 bases left in between. The germline CDR1 and CDR2 sequences are SGHRS and YFSETQ. The CDR3 sequence: CASSPRGSDYGYTF. CDR3 coding DNA: TGCGCCAGCAGCCCCCGGGGGAGCGACTATGGCTACACCTTC.

This clonotype was observed at least ten times. The J gene is TRBJ2-5, the V gene TRBV24-1, with D tentatively TRBD2 (5 bases). CDR1 KGHDR and CDR2 SFDVKD come from the germline V gene. V was cut by 8 bases and J by 4 bases, with 7 bases left in between. The CDR3 is 11 amino acids. CDR3 nucleotides: TGTGCCACCATAGGAGGAGAGACCCAGTACTTC. Protein: CATIGGETQYF.

This clonotype was picked up many times. The chain couples TRBV5-1 to TRBJ2-1, with D perhaps matching TRBD1 (5 bases). The CDR3 length is 15 residues. Between the trimmed V and J ends, which lost 0 bases and 5 bases, there was a span of 12 bases. Germline V CDR1 and CDR2: SGHRS, YFSETQ. This CDR3 reads CASSLAVGADNEQFF. In DNA form, the CDR3 reads TGCGCCAGCAGCTTGGCGGTAGGGGCGGACAATGAGCAGTTCTTC.

This clonotype was observed many times. The chain couples TRBV2 to TRBJ2-1; 8 bases fit TRBD2. CDR3 length: 14 amino acids. V trimming: 6 bases; J trimming: 3 bases; junction bases outside the gene matches: 4. The germline V gene has CDR1 SNHLY and CDR2 FYNNEI. The CDR3: CASRAGAGYNEQFF. The CDR3 nucleotides read TGTGCCAGCAGAGCGGGAGCGGGCTACAATGAGCAGTTCTTC.

In this sample, this clonotype turned up many times. The gene calls are TRBV19 and TRBJ2-3; D assignment may be TRBD1 or TRBD2 (6 bases each). Germline-derived CDR1 and CDR2 are LNHDA and SQIVND (reference sequence). The CDR3 runs to 16 residues. Trimming shortened V by 5 bases and J by 3 bases, and 18 bases separated the two germline ends. The CDR3 DNA sequence: TGTGCCAGTAGTGGGGGGCCGGGAAGACAAACAGATACGCAGTATTTT. Protein sequence: CASSGGPGRQTDTQYF.

This clonotype was recorded many times. The chain recombines TRBV5-1 with TRBJ2-3; 8 nucleotides match TRBD1. The CDR3 sequence is 14 residues long. Germline trimming cut 4 bases from V and 1 base from J; bases unmatched to any gene: 2. Germline V CDR1 and CDR2: SGHRS, YFSETQ. The CDR3 coding sequence is TGCGCCAGCAGCGCGGGACAGGGCACAGATACGCAGTATTTT. This sequence encodes CASSAGQGTDTQYF.

The chain couples TRBV7-2 to TRBJ2-3; D call uncertain. Trimming left V 6 bases short and J 4 bases short, with 11 bases between. The CDR3 has 13 residues. Looked up from germline, CDR1 is SGHTA and CDR2 is FQGNSA. CDR3 DNA sequence: TGTGCCAGCAGTTATGCAAACTCAGATACGCAGTATTTT. Translated, it gives CASSYANSDTQYF.

This clonotype was observed at least ten times. This chain connects TRBV20-1 to TRBJ2-5; possible D gene TRBD2, 7 bases. This CDR3 is 15 amino acids long. The V end was cut by 0 bases, the J end by 5 bases, with 16 bases between. The germline CDR1 and CDR2 sequences are DFQATT and SNEGSKA (reference sequence). DNA for the CDR3: TGCAGTGCTAGAGATGCCCGGGGGGCAGGGGAGACCCAGTACTTC. Protein product: CSARDARGAGETQYF.

This chain connects TRBV4-3 to TRBJ2-3, with 9 bases aligning to TRBD1. There are 18 residues in the CDR3. Per the germline V gene, CDR1 is LGHNA and CDR2 is YSLEER. V was pared by 4 bases and J by 12 bases, with 23 bases of the junction left unmatched. This CDR3 is CASSPYSEVWLGTGLQYF. Written as DNA, the CDR3 is TGCGCCAGCAGCCCCTACAGTGAGGTCTGGCTTGGGACAGGGCTTCAGTATTTT.

The table lists this clonotype with many counts. This chain links TRBV5-1 with TRBJ2-5; 7 nucleotides align to TRBD2. The CDR3 spans 15 residues. J lost 4 bases, V lost 4 bases, and 10 bases had no gene match. Germline V gene lookup returns CDR1 SGHRS and CDR2 YFSETQ. CDR3: CASSPSGGQGETQYF. CDR3 nucleotides: TGCGCCAGCAGCCCCTCGGGGGGTCAGGGAGAGACCCAGTACTTC.